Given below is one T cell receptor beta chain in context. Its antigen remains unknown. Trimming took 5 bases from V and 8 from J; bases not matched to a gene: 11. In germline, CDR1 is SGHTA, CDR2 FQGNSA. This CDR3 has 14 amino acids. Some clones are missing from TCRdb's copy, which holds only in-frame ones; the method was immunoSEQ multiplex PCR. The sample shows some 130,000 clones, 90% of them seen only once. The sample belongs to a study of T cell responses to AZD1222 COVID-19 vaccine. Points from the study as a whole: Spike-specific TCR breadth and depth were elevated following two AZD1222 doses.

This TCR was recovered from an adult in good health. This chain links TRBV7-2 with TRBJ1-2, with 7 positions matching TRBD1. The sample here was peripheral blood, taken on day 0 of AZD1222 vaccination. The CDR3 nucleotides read TGTGCCAGCAGCCCATCCCGGACAGGATGGGGCTACACCTTC. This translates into CASSPSRTGWGYTF.